The 23 T cell receptor beta chains in this list originate from one sample, sequenced in a study of cytomegalovirus exposure and HLA in healthy donors. With 60 Vbeta and 13 Jbeta primers, the PCR was carried out. Assay: immunoSEQ multiplex PCR; the TCRdb copy retains only in-frame clones and omits some. This listing includes approximately 72,000 clones. Sequenced sample: PBMCs. All receptors derive from a man between 40 and 49 years old in good health and CMV-seronegative.

This sequence joins TRBV9 and TRBJ2-5; D not certain. Per germline, CDR1 SGDLS and CDR2 YYNGEE. V was clipped by 4 bases and J by 2 bases, with 12 bases between them. This CDR3 comprises 14 residues. CDR3 bases: TGTGCCAGCAGCCCTCTGACACAACAAGAGACCCAGTACTTC. Its translation is CASSPLTQQETQYF.

The V and J genes are TRBV5-1 and TRBJ2-1; 8 bases are a match to TRBD1. The CDR3 spans 14 residues. Germline-derived CDR1 and CDR2 are SGHRS and YFSETQ. The trim removed 4 bases at V and 2 bases at J, leaving 2 bases unmatched. The CDR3 region is CASSPGQAYNEQFF. The CDR3 nucleotides read TGCGCCAGCAGCCCGGGACAGGCCTACAATGAGCAGTTCTTC.

This chain uses TRBV6-1 with TRBJ1-4; D is ambiguous. Per the germline V gene, CDR1 is MNHNS and CDR2 is SASEGT. The CDR3 is 13 amino acids. The ends were cut back, 7 bases at V and 8 bases at J, with 14 bases in the middle. CDR3: CASTKFEREKLFF. The CDR3 coding sequence is TGTGCCAGCACCAAGTTCGAGAGGGAAAAACTGTTTTTT.

V is TRBV4-2 and J is TRBJ2-5, with 10 bases fitting TRBD1. The germline V gene encodes CDR1 LGHNA and CDR2 YNFKEQ. V lost 1 base, J lost 4 bases, and 12 bases stayed unmatched. The CDR3 is 18 residues long. CDR3 residues: CASSQASFRDRGLETQYF. DNA for the CDR3: TGTGCCAGCAGCCAAGCTTCGTTCCGGGACAGGGGATTAGAGACCCAGTACTTC.

This chain uses TRBV5-1 with TRBJ2-5; TRBD2 is a possible D gene (6 bases). CDR1 is SGHRS, CDR2 YFSETQ, per germline. This CDR3 is 13 amino acids long. Trimming took 4 bases from V and 1 from J, leaving 8 bases between them. The CDR3: CASSGGIQETQYF. The CDR3 DNA sequence: TGCGCCAGCAGCGGGGGGATCCAAGAGACCCAGTACTTC.

V usage is TRBV6-1 and J usage is TRBJ1-4; 7 positions agree with TRBD1. The V and J ends lost 1 base and 9 bases, in that order; junction bases with no gene match: 5. Germline values: CDR1 MNHNS, CDR2 SASEGT. This CDR3 region has 14 residues. CDR3 nucleotide sequence: TGTGCCAGCAGTGAAGGAGGGACAGCCCAAAAACTGTTTTTT. Its translation is CASSEGGTAQKLFF.

This sequence joins TRBV6-5 and TRBJ1-5; the D is unclear. V lost 6 bases and J lost 0, with 6 bases in between. Germline assignment: CDR1 MNHEY and CDR2 SVGAGI. The CDR3 covers 13 residues. CDR3 sequence (DNA): TGTGCCAGCAGAGGACTTAGCAATCAGCCCCAGCATTTT. This gives the protein CASRGLSNQPQHF.

The rearrangement links TRBV6-5 to TRBJ1-5, with D unclear. Trimming removed 5 bases at V and 3 bases at J, with 11 bases between. The CDR3 is 14 amino acids. Germline V CDR1 and CDR2: MNHEY, SVGAGI. CDR3 coding DNA: TGTGCCAGCAGTGTCGGGATCTTCAATCAGCCCCAGCATTTT. This gives the protein CASSVGIFNQPQHF.

The rearrangement uses TRBV7-9 and TRBJ2-1, with D possibly matching TRBD1 (5 bases). The CDR3 sequence is 12 residues long. CDR1 SEHNR and CDR2 FQNEAQ come from the germline V gene (reference sequence). Trimming removed 10 bases from V and 13 bases from J, with 20 bases in between. The CDR3 spells CATLGLGRDQFF. The CDR3 DNA follows: TGTGCCACCTTGGGGCTAGGGCGTGACCAGTTCTTC.

V usage is TRBV7-9 and J usage is TRBJ1-5; no definite D call. V lost 11 bases and J 0 bases, leaving 17 bases between the germline ends. Germline lookup yields CDR1 SEHNR and CDR2 FQNEAQ (reference sequence). The CDR3 runs 15 residues. CDR3 sequence (DNA): TGTGCCCTAGGAGGCGGCAGTAATAGCAATCAGCCCCAGCATTTT. Protein: CALGGGSNSNQPQHF.

The chain links TRBV30 to TRBJ1-3; no clear D gene. The CDR3 totals 13 residues. With 5 bases removed from V and 3 bases from J, the gap between germline ends came to 11 bases. The germline V gene has CDR1 GTSNPN and CDR2 SVGIG (reference sequence). The CDR3 sequence: CAWSPGGGNTIYF. CDR3 bases: TGTGCCTGGTCCCCAGGAGGTGGAAACACCATATATTTT. The full variable domain, completed using reference TRBV30 and TRBJ1-3, is SQTIHQWPATLVQPVGSPLSLECTVEGTSNPNLYWYRQAAGRGLQLLFYSVGIGQISSEVPQNLSASRPQDRQFILSSKKLLLSDSGFYLCAWSPGGGNTIYFGEGSWLTVV.

V is TRBV2 and J is TRBJ2-5; TRBD2 agrees at 9 bases. V lost 5 bases to trimming and J lost 5 bases; unmatched junction nucleotides: 9. The CDR3 contains 15 residues. CDR1 and CDR2 from the germline V gene are SNHLY and FYNNEI. This chain's CDR3 is CASSIGLANRETQYF. The CDR3 DNA follows: TGTGCCAGCAGTATTGGACTAGCGAATAGGGAGACCCAGTACTTC.

J is TRBJ2-1 and V is TRBV30, with 10 bases aligning to TRBD1. Germline trimming cut 4 bases from V and 7 bases from J; bases unmatched to any gene: 7. The CDR3 is 14 amino acids. Germline V gene lookup returns CDR1 GTSNPN and CDR2 SVGIG (reference sequence). The CDR3 region has the DNA TGTGCCTGGAACAGGGACAGGGGATTGAATGAGCAGTTCTTC. It is translated as CAWNRDRGLNEQFF.

The chain employs TRBV5-6 and TRBJ2-7; TRBD1 matches at 10 bases. V was clipped by 2 bases and J by 0 bases; unmatched bases: 2. Germline V lookup: CDR1 SGHDT, CDR2 YYEEEE. CDR3 size: 15 residues. CDR3 nucleotide sequence: TGTGCCAGCAGCTTATGGACAGGGGGCTCCTACGAGCAGTACTTC. Protein: CASSLWTGGSYEQYF.

The chain joins TRBV2 to TRBJ1-5, with 8 bases fitting TRBD1. Per the germline V gene, CDR1 is SNHLY and CDR2 is FYNNEI. After removal of 6 bases from V and 3 bases from J, the junction contained 7 bases not matched to a gene. The CDR3 extends over 15 amino acids. The CDR3 sequence: CASSAQGAVNQPQHF. As DNA, the CDR3 is TGTGCCAGCAGCGCGCAGGGGGCGGTCAATCAGCCCCAGCATTTT.

The V call is TRBV7-6, the J call TRBJ1-3, with D possibly TRBD1 on 5 matching bases. V lost 4 bases and J lost 3, with 13 bases in between. There are 15 residues in the CDR3. Germline values: CDR1 SGHVS, CDR2 FNYEAQ. The CDR3 region is CASSSDQGDGNTIYF. The CDR3 DNA follows: TGTGCCAGCAGCTCTGACCAGGGTGATGGAAACACCATATATTTT.

The chain employs TRBV11-3 and TRBJ2-4; possibly TRBD1 for D (5 bases). The ends were cut back, 4 bases at V and 5 bases at J, with 12 bases in the middle. The CDR3 runs 14 residues. CDR1 is SGHNT and CDR2 is YENEEA in the germline V gene. The CDR3, as DNA: TGTGCCAGCAGCTCAGGGCCTAACGAAAACATTCAGTACTTC. Residues: CASSSGPNENIQYF.

V gene TRBV29-1 combines with J gene TRBJ2-6; TRBD1 might be the D (6 bases). The CDR3 is 16 amino acids. The germline CDR1 and CDR2 sequences are SQVTM and ANQGSEA. Deletions cut 3 bases from V and 0 bases from J, with 12 bases between. The CDR3 DNA reads TGCAGCGTTGAGTTAGCAGGGGTCTCTGGGGCCAACGTCCTGACTTTC. As protein: CSVELAGVSGANVLTF.

The chain links TRBV7-3 to TRBJ1-1, with D possibly matching TRBD1 (6 bases). The V and J ends lost 5 bases and 1 base respectively, with 8 bases between them. The CDR3 has 13 amino acids. Looked up from germline, CDR1 is SGHTA and CDR2 is FQGTGA. CDR3 nucleotide sequence: TGTGCCAGCAGCATGGACAGGAACACTGAAGCTTTCTTT. It is translated as CASSMDRNTEAFF. Full variable domain (rest looked up from reference TRBV7-3 and TRBJ1-1): GAGVSQTPSNKVTEKGKYVELRCDPISGHTALYWYRQSLGQGPEFLIYFQGTGAADDSGLPNDRFFAVRPEGSVSTLKIQRTERGDSAVYLCASSMDRNTEAFFGQGTRLTVV.

The chain links TRBV7-9 to TRBJ1-1; 7 bases fit TRBD1. Trimming cost V 1 base and J 1 base; bases outside gene matches: 3. This CDR3 is 15 amino acids long. Germline V gives CDR1 SEHNR, CDR2 FQNEAQ (reference sequence). CDR3 protein: CASSLVQGRNTEAFF. In DNA form, the CDR3 reads TGTGCCAGCAGCTTAGTACAGGGGAGGAACACTGAAGCTTTCTTT.

This chain links TRBV12-2 with TRBJ1-2. TRBV12-2 is recorded as a pseudogene. The CDR3 is made up of 19 amino acids. Written as DNA, the CDR3 is TGTGCAAGTCGCTTTAGCGGGGGGGGTACAGGGAAAGGGATTGGTGGCTACACCTTC. This translates into CASRFSGGGTGKGIGGYTF.

In DNA form, the CDR3 reads TGCGCCAGCAGACCAGGGGTAGGCGGCTACACCTTC. Its translation is CASRPGVGGYTF. V is TRBV5-1 and J is TRBJ1-2, with D perhaps matching TRBD1 (6 bases). Per the germline V gene, CDR1 is SGHRS and CDR2 is YFSETQ. The length of the CDR3 is 12 residues. Trimming left V 5 bases short and J 8 bases short, with 13 bases between.

The V gene is TRBV5-1, the J gene TRBJ2-3; 7 bases line up with TRBD1. This CDR3 comprises 15 residues. Germline trimming cut 9 bases from V and 2 bases from J; bases unmatched to any gene: 12. The germline V gene encodes CDR1 SGHRS and CDR2 YFSETQ. CDR3 in amino acids: CATSVGTDYTDTQYF. The CDR3 DNA sequence: TGCGCCACCTCAGTAGGGACAGACTACACAGATACGCAGTATTTT.